These 30 T cell receptor beta chains came from one sample sequenced in a study of OX40 agonist ivuxolimab in advanced cancers. Only in-frame clones appear in the TCRdb table, and some are missing; sequencing was by immunoSEQ multiplex PCR. The data hold about 70,000 clones, with about 83% observed a single time. This sample comprised CD4+ or CD8+ T cells sorted from blood, obtained in a trial of the OX40 agonist ivuxolimab. The receptors here all came from an adult with an advanced solid tumor such as melanoma, head and neck, liver or kidney cancer.

The chain is built from TRBV27 and TRBJ1-6; D perhaps matches TRBD1 (5 bases). The germline gives CDR1 MNHEY, CDR2 SMNVEV (reference sequence). With 0 bases removed from V and 5 bases from J, the gap between germline ends came to 11 bases. The CDR3 has 16 amino acids. CDR3: CASSLSPGGDNSPLHF. The CDR3 DNA sequence: TGTGCCAGCAGTTTATCCCCCGGGGGAGATAATTCACCCCTCCACTTT.

V gene TRBV5-1 combines with J gene TRBJ2-3; 8 bases fit TRBD2. Germline V gives CDR1 SGHRS, CDR2 YFSETQ. Trimming at V came to 0 bases and at J to 2 bases, leaving 5 bases not matched to a gene. The CDR3 length is 16 residues. CDR3 coding DNA: TGCGCCAGCAGCTTGGGGGTACTAGCGGTCACAGATACGCAGTATTTT. Protein sequence: CASSLGVLAVTDTQYF.

V usage is TRBV19 and J usage is TRBJ2-7; 7 bases fit TRBD1. CDR1 is LNHDA, CDR2 SQIVND, per germline (reference sequence). The CDR3 contains 13 residues. V lost 5 bases and J lost 6; bases outside the gene matches: 7. CDR3 sequence (DNA): TGTGCCAGTAGTCCGGTGACAGGGTCCGAGCAGTACTTC. Translated: CASSPVTGSEQYF.

To note about this clone: The sample contains more than one DNA sequence encoding this CDR3. The chain employs TRBV6-5 and TRBJ1-3, with D unresolved. The CDR3 sequence is 13 residues long. V was shortened by 0 bases and J by 3 bases, with 3 bases between the two germline ends. Germline V CDR1 and CDR2: MNHEY, SVGAGI. CDR3 bases: TGTGCCAGCAGTTACTCGTTTGGAAACACCATATATTTT. It is translated as CASSYSFGNTIYF.

This chain links TRBV28 with TRBJ2-1; D ambiguous. CDR1 and CDR2 (germline): MDHEN, SYDVKM. CDR3 length equals 14 residues. Trimming removed 5 bases at V and 12 bases at J, with 20 bases between. CDR3 residues: CASSPPRAVRAQFF. The CDR3 region has the DNA TGTGCCAGCAGTCCGCCCCGGGCCGTAAGGGCGCAGTTCTTC.

The CDR3 nucleotides read TGCGCCAGCAGCCAAGAAAAAGTCCTTGGGTATGGCTACACCTTC. Residues: CASSQEKVLGYGYTF. This rearrangement joins TRBV4-1 to TRBJ1-2, with D unclear. CDR3 length: 15 amino acids. V shed 0 bases and J shed 5 bases, with 13 bases lying between them. Germline V gene sequence: CDR1 MGHRA, CDR2 YSYEKL.

Only one count was recorded for this clone. The chain is built from TRBV19 and TRBJ1-5; D might be TRBD1 (5 bases). Trimming pared 8 bases from V and 6 bases from J, leaving 23 bases between. Germline V CDR1 and CDR2: LNHDA, SQIVND (reference sequence). There are 16 residues in the CDR3. CDR3 nucleotides: TGTGCCAGTCTCCGGGACCCACAGATTACGGGTCAGCCCCAGCATTTT. This codes for CASLRDPQITGQPQHF.

V is TRBV7-2 and J is TRBJ2-5; no clear D gene. CDR1 and CDR2 from the germline V gene are SGHTA and FQGNSA. V lost 5 bases, J lost 9 bases, and 22 bases lay in between. This CDR3 has 15 residues. The CDR3, as DNA: TGTGCCAGCAGCCCCTCTTCGCCCGTCTTTGTGGCCCAGTACTTC. Amino acid sequence: CASSPSSPVFVAQYF.

CDR3 coding DNA: TGTGCCAGTAGTATAGGGGGCAGGGGCAACTCGAAAGCTTTCTTT. It yields the protein CASSIGGRGNSKAFF. The rearrangement joins TRBV19 to TRBJ1-1, with D perhaps matching TRBD1 (6 bases). V was trimmed by 1 base and J by 9 bases, leaving 18 bases between them. This CDR3 is 15 amino acids long. Per the germline V gene, CDR1 is LNHDA and CDR2 is SQIVND (reference sequence).

The rearrangement joins TRBV7-2 to TRBJ2-7; D perhaps matches TRBD1 (5 bases). The germline CDR1 and CDR2 sequences are SGHTA and FQGNSA. The CDR3 is made up of 14 amino acids. With 5 bases removed from V and 0 bases from J, the gap between germline ends came to 11 bases. This chain's CDR3 is CASSPGHISYEQYF. The CDR3 DNA follows: TGTGCCAGCAGCCCCGGACATATCTCCTACGAGCAGTACTTC.

This clone was counted a few times. This chain links TRBV27 with TRBJ2-7; the D is unclear. The CDR3 is made up of 14 amino acids. Trimming cost V 5 bases and J 1 base, with 12 bases left between them. Germline assignment: CDR1 MNHEY and CDR2 SMNVEV (reference sequence). The CDR3 region has the DNA TGTGCCAGCAGTCCGGGTTTCCGATCCTACGAGCAGTACTTC. It yields the protein CASSPGFRSYEQYF.

The V and J genes are TRBV5-1 and TRBJ1-1; D gene ambiguous. V lost 3 bases and J lost 1, with 7 bases in between. This CDR3 has 13 amino acids. The germline V gene encodes CDR1 SGHRS and CDR2 YFSETQ. The CDR3 is CASSSQENTEAFF. The CDR3 nucleotides read TGCGCCAGCAGCTCCCAGGAGAACACTGAAGCTTTCTTT.

The chain couples TRBV27 to TRBJ2-2; D possibly uses TRBD1 or TRBD2 (7 bases each). The germline gives CDR1 MNHEY, CDR2 SMNVEV (reference sequence). This CDR3 has 17 residues. The V end was cut by 5 bases, the J end by 3 bases, with 19 bases between. The CDR3 nucleotides read TGTGCCAGCAGTGGGAGGGGCCGGGACAGATACACCGGGGAGCTGTTTTTT. Translation: CASSGRGRDRYTGELFF.

V usage is TRBV30 and J usage is TRBJ2-3; D uncertain. V was cut by 1 base and J by 8 bases, with 7 bases left in between. CDR1 and CDR2 from the germline V gene are GTSNPN and SVGIG (reference sequence). This CDR3 comprises 11 residues. CDR3 nucleotide sequence: TGTGCCTGGAGTGCTGGCCGTACGCAGTATTTT. It encodes CAWSAGRTQYF.

The chain combines TRBV6-5 with TRBJ1-6; 11 bases map to TRBD1. After removal of 7 bases from V and 10 bases from J, the junction contained 6 bases not matched to a gene. This CDR3 comprises 14 residues. CDR1 and CDR2 (germline): MNHEY, SVGAGI. The CDR3 here is CASKRDRGLSPLHF. Here the CDR3 DNA reads TGTGCCAGCAAAAGGGACAGGGGGTTGTCACCCCTCCACTTT.

This chain connects TRBV2 to TRBJ2-7, with a weak D call TRBD2 (6 bases). The CDR3 totals 15 residues. V lost 1 base to trimming and J lost 2 bases, with 12 bases between them. In germline, CDR1 is SNHLY, CDR2 FYNNEI. The CDR3 bases are TGTGCCAGCAGTGAAGGGCGGGAATCGCCCTACGAGCAGTACTTC. Its translation: CASSEGRESPYEQYF.

This chain uses TRBV5-6 with TRBJ2-5; D not certain. Germline V gives CDR1 SGHDT, CDR2 YYEEEE. V lost 0 bases to trimming and J lost 7 bases, with 4 bases between them. This CDR3 is built from 11 residues. The CDR3 reads CASSLVGTQYF. In DNA, the CDR3 is TGTGCCAGCAGCTTGGTGGGGACCCAGTACTTC.

The J gene is TRBJ1-5, the V gene TRBV6-6, with 9 nucleotides matching TRBD1. Germline CDR1 MNHNY, CDR2 SVGAGI (reference sequence). The J segment lost 2 bases and the V segment lost 6 bases, leaving 2 bases of the junction unmatched. This CDR3 has 14 residues. This CDR3 is CASRQGAGNQPQHF. CDR3 sequence (DNA): TGTGCCAGCAGACAGGGGGCAGGCAATCAGCCCCAGCATTTT.

The chain links TRBV4-3 to TRBJ2-3, with TRBD1 matching 7 bases. J gave up 5 bases and V 0 bases, and 8 bases lay outside the gene matches. This CDR3 is built from 16 residues. Germline V gene lookup returns CDR1 LGHNA and CDR2 YSLEER. This chain's CDR3 is CASSQDRPGGGDTQYF. DNA of the CDR3: TGCGCCAGCAGCCAAGATCGCCCAGGGGGTGGAGATACGCAGTATTTT.

The chain couples TRBV11-3 to TRBJ2-5, with 7 nucleotides matching TRBD1. The tail of the sequence fits TRBJ2-7 better, so the J call may be wrong. Germline V gene data show CDR1 as SGHNT and CDR2 as YENEEA. The CDR3 runs to 15 residues. CDR3 DNA sequence: TGTGCCAGCAGCGAATTGACAGGGAGCTCCTACGAGCAGTACTTC. Protein product: CASSELTGSSYEQYF.

The chain is built from TRBV5-4 and TRBJ2-5, with D perhaps matching TRBD2 (5 bases). Germline V lookup: CDR1 SGHNT, CDR2 YYREEE (reference sequence). The length of the CDR3 is 16 residues. Trimming shortened V by 1 base and J by 5 bases, and 18 bases separated the two germline ends. The CDR3 bases are TGTGCCAGCAGCTTGATCATTGAGGCTAGCCGGGAGACCCAGTACTTC. This gives the protein CASSLIIEASRETQYF.

The chain has TRBV5-1 and TRBJ1-1; the match to TRBD1 covers 9 bases. Looked up from germline, CDR1 is SGHRS and CDR2 is YFSETQ. V shed 3 bases, J shed 3 bases, and the junction held 9 bases outside the gene matches. The CDR3 covers 16 residues. The CDR3 bases are TGCGCCAGCAGCTCAACCGGGACAGGGCGGTACACTGAAGCTTTCTTT. Its translation: CASSSTGTGRYTEAFF.

The rearrangement uses TRBV19 and TRBJ1-4; the match to TRBD1 covers 9 bases. J was trimmed by 7 bases and V by 4 bases; bases with no gene match: 10. The CDR3 has 16 residues. From germline, CDR1 is LNHDA and CDR2 SQIVND (reference sequence). For the CDR3, the DNA is TGTGCCAGTAGTACAGCCGGGACAGGGAAAGCTGAAAAACTGTTTTTT. As protein: CASSTAGTGKAEKLFF.

The V call is TRBV2, the J call TRBJ1-4, with D possibly matching TRBD1 (6 bases). Germline V gene lookup returns CDR1 SNHLY and CDR2 FYNNEI. This CDR3 has 14 residues. Trimming left V 4 bases short and J 0 bases short, with 6 bases between. CDR3 nucleotides: TGTGCCAGCAGTGGGACAGCAACTAATGAAAAACTGTTTTTT. It codes for CASSGTATNEKLFF.

The chain uses TRBV28 and TRBJ1-2; D uncertain. The CDR3 loop spans 13 amino acids. The germline V gene encodes CDR1 MDHEN and CDR2 SYDVKM. Trimming stripped 1 base from V and 8 bases from J, with 11 bases between. In nucleotides, the CDR3 is TGTGCCAGCAGTTTATTTACCCCGGGGGGCTACACCTTC. This codes for CASSLFTPGGYTF.

The V and J genes are TRBV2 and TRBJ1-1; D is perhaps TRBD1 (5 bases). Per germline, CDR1 SNHLY and CDR2 FYNNEI. The CDR3 extends over 13 amino acids. V lost 7 bases to trimming and J lost 6 bases, with 15 bases between them. The CDR3 DNA reads TGTGCCAGCAACGACCTAGTAGGGGCTGAAGCTTTCTTT. This gives the protein CASNDLVGAEAFF. The complete variable domain, with remaining parts taken from reference TRBV2 and TRBJ1-1, reads EPEVTQTPSHQVTQMGQEVILRCVPISNHLYFYWYRQILGQKVEFLVSFYNNEISEKSEIFDDQFSVERPDGSNFTLKIRSTKLEDSAMYFCASNDLVGAEAFFGQGTRLTVV.

The rearrangement links TRBV5-1 to TRBJ2-5; D is unresolved. Between the trimmed V and J ends, which lost 4 bases and 1 base, there was a span of 11 bases. The V gene's germline CDR1 is SGHRS and CDR2 YFSETQ. The CDR3 spans 14 residues. In nucleotides, the CDR3 is TGCGCCAGCAGCCCTGGACCGACCCAAGAGACCCAGTACTTC. Residues: CASSPGPTQETQYF.

The rearrangement uses TRBV10-3 and TRBJ2-1, with D tentatively TRBD1 (6 bases). V was shortened by 6 bases and J by 5 bases, with 11 bases between the two germline ends. Looked up from germline, CDR1 is ENHRY and CDR2 is SYGVKD. The CDR3 is 13 amino acids. The CDR3 DNA is TGTGCCATCAGCTTAGACAGGCACAATGAGCAGTTCTTC. Protein: CAISLDRHNEQFF.

The chain couples TRBV5-1 to TRBJ1-1; D is uncertain. The ends were cut back, 3 bases at V and 0 bases at J, with 9 bases in the middle. The germline V gene has CDR1 SGHRS and CDR2 YFSETQ. The CDR3 runs 14 residues. CDR3 nucleotides: TGCGCCAGCAGCTCCAACGGTTTGAACACTGAAGCTTTCTTT. It encodes CASSSNGLNTEAFF.

The chain's CDR3 is CASSPWTSGRAAYNEQFF. CDR3 DNA: TGTGCCAGCAGCCCGTGGACTAGCGGGAGGGCCGCCTACAATGAGCAGTTCTTC. The chain has TRBV7-2 and TRBJ2-1; 15 bases line up with TRBD2. The CDR3 is 18 amino acids. Germline V gives CDR1 SGHTA, CDR2 FQGNSA. The V gene end was trimmed by 5 bases and the J gene end by 2 bases; junction bases not matched to a gene: 7. The full variable domain, rest sourced from reference TRBV7-2 and TRBJ2-1, is GAGVSQSPSNKVTEKGKDVELRCDPISGHTALYWYRQSLGQGLEFLIYFQGNSAPDKSGLPSDRFSAERTGGSVSTLTIQRTQQEDSAVYLCASSPWTSGRAAYNEQFFGPGTRLTVL.